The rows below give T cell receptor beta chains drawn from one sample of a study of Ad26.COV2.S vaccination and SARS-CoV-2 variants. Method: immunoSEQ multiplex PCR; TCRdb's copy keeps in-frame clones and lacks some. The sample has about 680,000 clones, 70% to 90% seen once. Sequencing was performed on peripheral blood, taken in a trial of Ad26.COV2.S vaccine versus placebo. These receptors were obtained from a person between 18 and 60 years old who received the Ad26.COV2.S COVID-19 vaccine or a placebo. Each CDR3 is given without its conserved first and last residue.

ASSVDTGGAGSGNTIY,TRBV9,TRBJ1-3
ASSQDRGGRETQY,TRBV4-1,TRBJ2-5
ASSSAGVSNSPLH,TRBV18,TRBJ1-6
ASSLASSTDTQY,TRBV6-2/TRBV6-3,TRBJ2-3
ASSVREQGARETQY,TRBV9,TRBJ2-5
ASSESEAQY,TRBV2,TRBJ2-3
ASGLVRTGGDTEAF,TRBV12-5,TRBJ1-1
ASSFRGYTEAF,TRBV27,TRBJ1-1
ASSESGRETQY,TRBV10-1,TRBJ2-5
AWSGGQGETEAF,TRBV30,TRBJ1-1
ASSLVDRAEAF,TRBV12-3/TRBV12-4,TRBJ1-1
ASSLLGGSRGNEQF,TRBV27,TRBJ2-1
ASSFEWGEQY,TRBV6-5,TRBJ2-7
ASSLGPQRSTDTQY,TRBV7-2,TRBJ2-3
ATSEGSSYNEQF,TRBV24-1,TRBJ2-1
ASSRTGSYEQY,TRBV6-5,TRBJ2-7
ASSILDSNQPQH,TRBV19,TRBJ1-5
ASSLIGDRGDEQY,TRBV27,TRBJ2-7
ASTQAGVQETQY,TRBV7-2,TRBJ2-5
ASSQGFNQPQH,TRBV4-3,TRBJ1-5
ASSEGSDSSYNEQF,TRBV2,TRBJ2-1
ASSLTSGALYEQY,TRBV28,TRBJ2-7
ASSLGVGGPGNEQF,TRBV11-3,TRBJ2-1
SVPHSTDTQY,TRBV29-1,TRBJ2-3
ASSWVSSNTEAF,TRBV6-2/TRBV6-3,TRBJ1-1
ASSFGYSNQPQH,TRBV27,TRBJ1-5
ASSLASPSQGPQETQY,TRBV5-1,TRBJ2-5
ASSPGARSYNSPLH,TRBV7-9,TRBJ1-6
ASSEWTDNTEAF,TRBV6-1,TRBJ1-1
ASSHRGQGGGMNTEAF,TRBV4-1,TRBJ1-1
SVEGGGSSLRTQY,TRBV29-1,TRBJ2-5
ASSSPREGETQY,TRBV5-4,TRBJ2-5
ASWRASGSTDTQY,TRBV28,TRBJ2-3
ASSYSGTPLGEQY,TRBV6-2/TRBV6-3,TRBJ2-7
ASSQVERDLYNEQF,TRBV4-2,TRBJ2-1
ASSYSDTQY,TRBV6-5,TRBJ2-3
ASRVWGDYGYT,TRBV6-5,TRBJ1-2